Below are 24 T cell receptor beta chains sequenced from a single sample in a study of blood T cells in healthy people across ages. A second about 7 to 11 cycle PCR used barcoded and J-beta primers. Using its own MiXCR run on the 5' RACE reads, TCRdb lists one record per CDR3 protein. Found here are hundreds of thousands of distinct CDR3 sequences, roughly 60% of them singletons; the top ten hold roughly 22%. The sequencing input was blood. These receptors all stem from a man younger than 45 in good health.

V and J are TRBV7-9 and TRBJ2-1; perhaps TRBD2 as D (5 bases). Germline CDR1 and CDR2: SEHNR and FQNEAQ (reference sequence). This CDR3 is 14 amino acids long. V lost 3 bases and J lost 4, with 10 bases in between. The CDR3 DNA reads TGTGCCAGCAGCTTCGGAGCGGAATACAATGAGCAGTTCTTC. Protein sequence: CASSFGAEYNEQFF.

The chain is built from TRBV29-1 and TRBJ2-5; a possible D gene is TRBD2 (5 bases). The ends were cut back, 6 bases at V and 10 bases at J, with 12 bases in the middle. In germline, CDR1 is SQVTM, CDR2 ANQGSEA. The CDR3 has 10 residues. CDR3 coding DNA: TGCAGCGTAGCCGATCGGGGCCAGTACTTC. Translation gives CSVADRGQYF.

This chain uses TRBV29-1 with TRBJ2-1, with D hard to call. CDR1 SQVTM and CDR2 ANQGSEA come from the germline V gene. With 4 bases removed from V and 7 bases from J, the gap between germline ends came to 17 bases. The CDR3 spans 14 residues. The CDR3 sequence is CSVVFRLAGNEQFF. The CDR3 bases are TGCAGCGTTGTATTTAGGCTTGCTGGGAATGAGCAGTTCTTC.

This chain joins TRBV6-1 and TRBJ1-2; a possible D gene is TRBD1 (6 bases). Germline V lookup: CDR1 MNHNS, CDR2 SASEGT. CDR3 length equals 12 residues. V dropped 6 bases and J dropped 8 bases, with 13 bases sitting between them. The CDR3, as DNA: TGTGCCAGCAGCTCTGACAGGCCCGGCTACACCTTC. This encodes CASSSDRPGYTF.

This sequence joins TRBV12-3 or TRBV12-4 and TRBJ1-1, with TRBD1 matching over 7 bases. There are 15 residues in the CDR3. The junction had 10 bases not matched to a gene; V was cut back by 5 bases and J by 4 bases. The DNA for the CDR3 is TGTGCCAGCAGTCTCCGGACAGGAGGGAGCACTGAAGCTTTCTTT. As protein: CASSLRTGGSTEAFF.

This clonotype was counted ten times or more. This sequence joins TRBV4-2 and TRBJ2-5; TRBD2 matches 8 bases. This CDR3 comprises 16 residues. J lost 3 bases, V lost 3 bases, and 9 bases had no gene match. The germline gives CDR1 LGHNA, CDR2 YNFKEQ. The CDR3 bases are TGTGCCAGCAGCCAGCCCAGCGGGGGACTTGAAGAGACCCAGTACTTC. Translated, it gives CASSQPSGGLEETQYF.

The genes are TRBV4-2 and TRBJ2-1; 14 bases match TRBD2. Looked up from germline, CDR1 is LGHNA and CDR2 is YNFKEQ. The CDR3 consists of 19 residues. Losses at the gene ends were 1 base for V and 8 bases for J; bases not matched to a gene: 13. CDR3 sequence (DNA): TGTGCCAGCAGCCAAGCCGGGACTAGCGGGAGAGGAGTTGTCTATGAGCAGTTCTTC. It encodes CASSQAGTSGRGVVYEQFF.

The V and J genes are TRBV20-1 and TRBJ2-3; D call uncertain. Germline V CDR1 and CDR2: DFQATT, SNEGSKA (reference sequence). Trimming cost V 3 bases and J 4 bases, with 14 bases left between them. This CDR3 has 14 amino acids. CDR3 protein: CSARSILEADTQYF. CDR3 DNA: TGCAGTGCTAGGAGTATTTTAGAAGCAGATACGCAGTATTTT.

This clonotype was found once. CDR3 loop: CASSQGQESYEQYF. CDR3 in DNA: TGTGCCAGCAGCCAAGGACAGGAGAGCTACGAGCAGTACTTC. The chain carries TRBV4-2 and TRBJ2-7, with D tentatively TRBD1 (6 bases). The CDR3 is 14 amino acids. Per the germline V gene, CDR1 is LGHNA and CDR2 is YNFKEQ. Deletions cut 1 base from V and 3 bases from J, with 10 bases between.

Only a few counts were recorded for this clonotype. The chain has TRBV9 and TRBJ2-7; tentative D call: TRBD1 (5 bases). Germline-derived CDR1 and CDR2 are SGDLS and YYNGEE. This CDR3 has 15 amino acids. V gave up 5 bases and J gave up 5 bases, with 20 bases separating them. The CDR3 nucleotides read TGTGCCAGCAGTTTTCGTGGCTTAGGGGCCAACGAGCAGTACTTC. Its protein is CASSFRGLGANEQYF. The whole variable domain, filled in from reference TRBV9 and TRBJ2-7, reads DSGVTQTPKHLITATGQRVTLRCSPRSGDLSVYWYQQSLDQGLQFLIQYYNGEERAKGNILERFSAQQFPDLHSELNLSSLELGDSALYFCASSFRGLGANEQYFGPGTRLTVT.

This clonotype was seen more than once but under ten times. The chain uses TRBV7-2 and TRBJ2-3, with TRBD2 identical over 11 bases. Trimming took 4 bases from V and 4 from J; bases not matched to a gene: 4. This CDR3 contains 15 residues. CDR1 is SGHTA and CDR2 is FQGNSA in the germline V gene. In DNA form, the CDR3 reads TGTGCCAGCAGCTCCGGGACTAGCGGATCAGATACGCAGTATTTT. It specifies CASSSGTSGSDTQYF.

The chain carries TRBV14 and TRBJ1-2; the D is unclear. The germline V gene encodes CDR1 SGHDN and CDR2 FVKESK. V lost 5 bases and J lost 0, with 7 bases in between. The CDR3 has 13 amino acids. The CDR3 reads CASSWTPNYGYTF. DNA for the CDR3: TGTGCCAGCAGCTGGACTCCTAACTATGGCTACACCTTC.

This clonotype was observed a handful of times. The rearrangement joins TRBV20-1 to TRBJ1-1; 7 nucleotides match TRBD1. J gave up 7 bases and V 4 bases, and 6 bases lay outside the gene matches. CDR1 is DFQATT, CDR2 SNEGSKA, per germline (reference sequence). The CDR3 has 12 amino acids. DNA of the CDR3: TGCAGTGCTACAGTACAGGGGTATGAAGCTTTCTTT. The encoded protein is CSATVQGYEAFF.

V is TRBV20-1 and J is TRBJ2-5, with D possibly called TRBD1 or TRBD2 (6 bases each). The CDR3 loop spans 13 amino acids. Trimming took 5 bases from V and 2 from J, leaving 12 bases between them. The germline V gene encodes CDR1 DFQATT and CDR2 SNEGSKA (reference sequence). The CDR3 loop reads CSADRGRQETQYF. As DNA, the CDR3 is TGCAGTGCTGATAGGGGGAGGCAAGAGACCCAGTACTTC.

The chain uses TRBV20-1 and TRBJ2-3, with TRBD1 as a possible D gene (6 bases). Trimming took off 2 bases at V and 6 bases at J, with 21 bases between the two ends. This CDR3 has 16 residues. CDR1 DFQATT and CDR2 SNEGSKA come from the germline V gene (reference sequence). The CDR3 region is CSARPLQGSVWDTQYF. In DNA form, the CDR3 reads TGCAGTGCTAGACCCTTACAGGGTAGTGTGTGGGATACGCAGTATTTT.

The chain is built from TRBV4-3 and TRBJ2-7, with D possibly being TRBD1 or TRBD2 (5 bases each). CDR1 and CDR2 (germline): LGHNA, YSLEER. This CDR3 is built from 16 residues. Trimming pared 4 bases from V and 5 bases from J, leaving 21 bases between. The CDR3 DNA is TGCGCCAGCAGCCGAGAGGCCGGGACGCTGGGTGACGAGCAGTACTTC. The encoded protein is CASSREAGTLGDEQYF.

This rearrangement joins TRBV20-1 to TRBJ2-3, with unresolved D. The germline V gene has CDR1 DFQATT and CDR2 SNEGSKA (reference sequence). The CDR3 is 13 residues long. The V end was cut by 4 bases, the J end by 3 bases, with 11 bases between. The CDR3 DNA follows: TGCAGTGCTATTGTCTCTATAACAGATACGCAGTATTTT. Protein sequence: CSAIVSITDTQYF.

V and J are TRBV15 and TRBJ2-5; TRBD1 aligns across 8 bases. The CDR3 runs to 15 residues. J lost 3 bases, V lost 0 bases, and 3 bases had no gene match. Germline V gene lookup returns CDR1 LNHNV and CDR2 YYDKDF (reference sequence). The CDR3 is CATSRDGGQEETQYF. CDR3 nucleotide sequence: TGTGCCACCAGCAGAGATGGGGGACAGGAAGAGACCCAGTACTTC.

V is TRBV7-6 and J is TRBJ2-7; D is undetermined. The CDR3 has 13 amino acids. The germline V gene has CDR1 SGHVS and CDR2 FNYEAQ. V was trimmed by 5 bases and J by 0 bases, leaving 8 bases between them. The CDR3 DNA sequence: TGTGCCAGCAGCCGGACCCGCTCCTACGAGCAGTACTTC. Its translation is CASSRTRSYEQYF.

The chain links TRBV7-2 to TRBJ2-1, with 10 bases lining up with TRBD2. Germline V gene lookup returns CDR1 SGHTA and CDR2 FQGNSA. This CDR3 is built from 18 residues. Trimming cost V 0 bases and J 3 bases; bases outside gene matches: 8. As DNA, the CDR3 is TGTGCCAGCAGCTTAGCGGGGAGGACTAGCGGCGACTACAATGAGCAGTTCTTC. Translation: CASSLAGRTSGDYNEQFF.

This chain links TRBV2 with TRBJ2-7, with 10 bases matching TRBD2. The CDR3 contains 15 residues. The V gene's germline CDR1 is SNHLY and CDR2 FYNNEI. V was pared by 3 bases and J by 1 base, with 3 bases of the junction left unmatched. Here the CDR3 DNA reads TGTGCCAGCAGTGAGTTGACTAGCGGGTCCTACGAGCAGTACTTC. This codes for CASSELTSGSYEQYF.

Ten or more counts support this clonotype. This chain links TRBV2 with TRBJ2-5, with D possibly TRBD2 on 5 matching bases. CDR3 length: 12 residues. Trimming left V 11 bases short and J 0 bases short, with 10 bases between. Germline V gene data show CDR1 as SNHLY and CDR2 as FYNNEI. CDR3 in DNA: TGTGCCCAGAGGGCCGACCAAGAGACCCAGTACTTC. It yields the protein CAQRADQETQYF. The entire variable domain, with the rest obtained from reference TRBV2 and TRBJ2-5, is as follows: EPEVTQTPSHQVTQMGQEVILRCVPISNHLYFYWYRQILGQKVEFLVSFYNNEISEKSEIFDDQFSVERPDGSNFTLKIRSTKLEDSAMYFCAQRADQETQYFGPGTRLLVL.

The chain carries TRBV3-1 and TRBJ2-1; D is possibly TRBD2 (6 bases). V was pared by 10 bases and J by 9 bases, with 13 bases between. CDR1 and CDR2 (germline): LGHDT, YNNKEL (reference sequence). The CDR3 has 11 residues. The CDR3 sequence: CAIGGRGEQFF. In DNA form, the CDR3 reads TGTGCCATAGGAGGGCGGGGTGAGCAGTTCTTC.

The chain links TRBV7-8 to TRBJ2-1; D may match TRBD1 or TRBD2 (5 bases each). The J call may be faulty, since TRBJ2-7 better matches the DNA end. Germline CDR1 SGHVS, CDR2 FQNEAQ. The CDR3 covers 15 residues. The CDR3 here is CASSFLGTSGYEQYF. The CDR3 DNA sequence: TGTGCCAGCAGCTTCCTCGGGACGTCAGGCTACGAGCAGTACTTC.